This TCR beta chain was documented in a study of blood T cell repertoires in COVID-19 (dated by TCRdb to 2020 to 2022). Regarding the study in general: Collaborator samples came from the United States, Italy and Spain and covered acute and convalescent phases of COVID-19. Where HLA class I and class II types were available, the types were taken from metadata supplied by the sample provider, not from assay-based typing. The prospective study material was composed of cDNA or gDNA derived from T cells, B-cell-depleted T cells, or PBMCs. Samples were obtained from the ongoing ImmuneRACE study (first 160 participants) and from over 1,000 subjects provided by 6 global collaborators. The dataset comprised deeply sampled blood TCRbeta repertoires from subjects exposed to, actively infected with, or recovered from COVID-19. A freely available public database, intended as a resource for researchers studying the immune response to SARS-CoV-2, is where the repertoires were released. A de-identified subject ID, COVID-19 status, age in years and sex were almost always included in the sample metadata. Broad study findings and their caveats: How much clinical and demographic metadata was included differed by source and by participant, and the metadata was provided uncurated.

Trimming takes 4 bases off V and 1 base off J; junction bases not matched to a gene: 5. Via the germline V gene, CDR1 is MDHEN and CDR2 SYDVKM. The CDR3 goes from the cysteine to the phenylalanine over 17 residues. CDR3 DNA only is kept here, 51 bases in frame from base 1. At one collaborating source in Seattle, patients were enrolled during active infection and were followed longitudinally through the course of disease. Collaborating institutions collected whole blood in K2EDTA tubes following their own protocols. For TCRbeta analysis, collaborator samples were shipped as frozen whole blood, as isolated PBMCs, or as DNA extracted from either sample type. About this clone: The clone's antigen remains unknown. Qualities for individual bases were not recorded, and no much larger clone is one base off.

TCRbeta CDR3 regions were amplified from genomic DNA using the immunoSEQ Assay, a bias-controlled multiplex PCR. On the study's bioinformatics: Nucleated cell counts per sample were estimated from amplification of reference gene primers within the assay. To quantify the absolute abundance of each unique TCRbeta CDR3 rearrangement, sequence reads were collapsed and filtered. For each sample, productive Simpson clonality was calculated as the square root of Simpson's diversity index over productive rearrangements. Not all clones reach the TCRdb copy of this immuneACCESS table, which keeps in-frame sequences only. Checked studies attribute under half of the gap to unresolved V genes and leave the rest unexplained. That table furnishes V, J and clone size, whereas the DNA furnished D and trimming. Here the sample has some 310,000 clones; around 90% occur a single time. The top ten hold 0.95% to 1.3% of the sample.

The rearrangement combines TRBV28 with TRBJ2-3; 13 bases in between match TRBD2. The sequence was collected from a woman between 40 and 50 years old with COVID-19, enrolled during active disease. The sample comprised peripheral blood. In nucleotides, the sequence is TGTGCCAGCAGTTCCCCCGGGACTAGCGGGGGCACAGATACGCAGTATTTT. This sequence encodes CASSSPGTSGGTDTQYF.